This T cell receptor beta chain stems from a study of cytomegalovirus exposure and HLA in healthy donors. Looking at the study overall: There were several hundred genotyped donors. Of these, 81% fell in the genetic ancestry cluster associated with self-reported Caucasian donors. Study outcomes and limitations: Rates of TCR association differed by HLA locus in a later analysis, with DRB1 highest and HLA-C lowest. By a later analysis, the bulk of CMV-associated TCR beta chains appeared HLA-restricted. HLA alleles showed associations with around 15,000 TCR beta sequences in a later analysis, at a 0.05 false discovery rate.

With 9 bases removed from V and 11 bases from J, the gap between germline ends came to 19 bases. Per germline, CDR1 MRHNA and CDR2 SNTAGT. This CDR3 contains 12 residues. With regard to this clone: Its antigen is still unknown.

The PCR had 60 Vbeta and 13 Jbeta primers. The repertoire was sequenced with immunoSEQ multiplex PCR; TCRdb's copy has only in-frame clones and lacks some. The sample consists of roughly 99,000 clones, 82% of them appearing once. This TCR was recovered from a man aged 30 to 39 in good health and CMV-seropositive. Source material: PBMCs. The rearrangement links TRBV6-4 to TRBJ1-1; TRBD1 is a possible D gene (6 bases). DNA of the CDR3: TGTGCCAGAGGAGGGGGGGATGTCGGGGCTTTCTTT. Translating it yields CARGGGDVGAFF.